A selection of T cell receptor beta chains follows, all from one sample in a study of PD-1 blockade in classical Hodgkin lymphoma. Sequenced by immunoSEQ multiplex PCR; TCRdb stores in-frame clones only, minus some. The sample carries about 34,000 clones, around 76% recorded once. The sample here was peripheral blood mononuclear cells (PBMCs), taken before the second cycle of nivolumab. These receptor sequences come from a human donor with classical Hodgkin lymphoma. The CDR3 runs from the conserved cysteine through the conserved F or W. Each record gives: D gene, V gene, clone size, J gene, CDR3 DNA, CDR3 protein. The D gene is left open where the match is weak. The size entry is marked missing in some rows and otherwise reads once, few, many or a size class.

D: .; V: TRBV5-3; size: .; J: TRBJ1-1; DNA: TGTGCCAGAAGCTTGAAGGGGGACGGGAACACTGAAGCTTTCTTT; CDR3: CARSLKGDGNTEAFF
D: TRBD1; V: TRBV10-3; size: .; J: TRBJ2-1; DNA: TGTGCCATCAGCCGGGACAGCCGAAACAATGAGCAGTTCTTC; CDR3: CAISRDSRNNEQFF
D: .; V: TRBV7-2; size: .; J: TRBJ2-3; DNA: TGTGCCAGCAGCTTAGGCGGCACAGATACGCAGTATTTT; CDR3: CASSLGGTDTQYF
D: TRBD2; V: TRBV10-3; size: .; J: TRBJ2-1; DNA: TGTGCCATCAGTGCCGCAGGACTAGCGGATTACAATGAGCAGTTCTTC; CDR3: CAISAAGLADYNEQFF
D: TRBD2; V: TRBV11-2; size: few; J: TRBJ2-7; DNA: TGTGCCAGCAGCTTAGGACTAGCGAGAGAGCAGTACTTC; CDR3: CASSLGLAREQYF
D: .; V: TRBV18; size: .; J: TRBJ1-3; DNA: TGTGCCAGCTCACCGGTGACGGAGACTTCCTCTGGAAACACCATATATTTT; CDR3: CASSPVTETSSGNTIYF
D: TRBD2; V: TRBV7-3; size: .; J: TRBJ2-1; DNA: TGTGCCAGCAGCCTCCTTAGCGGGACCGACTACAATGAGCAGTTCTTC; CDR3: CASSLLSGTDYNEQFF
D: TRBD1; V: TRBV6-1; size: few; J: TRBJ1-6; DNA: TGTGCCAGCACTGGGACAGGGGATTCACCCCTCCACTTT; CDR3: CASTGTGDSPLHF
D: .; V: TRBV7-9; size: few; J: TRBJ1-1; DNA: TGTGCCAGCAACGGGGTAGGGGCGAACACTGAAGCTTTCTTT; CDR3: CASNGVGANTEAFF
D: TRBD1; V: TRBV4-3; size: .; J: TRBJ2-3; DNA: TGCGCCAGCAGCCAAGCCGGGACAGGGGGGGATACGCAGTATTTT; CDR3: CASSQAGTGGDTQYF
D: .; V: TRBV14; size: .; J: TRBJ2-5; DNA: TGTGCCAGCAGCCAATGGCAGGGAAAAGAGACCCAGTACTTC; CDR3: CASSQWQGKETQYF
D: .; V: TRBV11-2; size: many; J: TRBJ2-6; DNA: TGTGCCAGCAGCCCAAGGCGGGGGCAGGGGCAGGGGGCCAACGTCCTGACTTTC; CDR3: CASSPRRGQGQGANVLTF
D: TRBD1; V: TRBV5-1; size: .; J: TRBJ2-5; DNA: TGCGCCAGCAGCTTGAAGGGACAGGTTGGGGAGACCCAGTACTTC; CDR3: CASSLKGQVGETQYF
D: .; V: TRBV6-1; size: .; J: TRBJ2-1; DNA: TGTGCCAGCAGTGAAGATGTCGGCGGGGCCCACAATGAGCAGTTCTTC; CDR3: CASSEDVGGAHNEQFF
D: TRBD1; V: TRBV30; size: few; J: TRBJ2-7; DNA: TGTGCCTCATCCCGGGACAGCTCCTACGAGCAGTACTTC; CDR3: CASSRDSSYEQYF
D: .; V: TRBV10-1; size: .; J: TRBJ2-5; DNA: TGCGCCAGCCCGTCGGGACTCCCGCAGAAAGAGACCCAGTACTTC; CDR3: CASPSGLPQKETQYF
D: .; V: TRBV29-1; size: few; J: TRBJ1-1; DNA: TGCAGCGTAGCCGGCGGGGAGGGAAACACTGAAGCTTTCTTT; CDR3: CSVAGGEGNTEAFF
D: .; V: TRBV6-5; size: .; J: TRBJ1-2; DNA: TGTGCCAGCACCCCCGGGGGATACTATGGCTACACCTTC; CDR3: CASTPGGYYGYTF
D: TRBD2; V: TRBV6-1; size: once; J: TRBJ2-5; DNA: TGTGCCAGCATTAGGACTAGCGGGGTCCCAGAGACCCAGTACTTC; CDR3: CASIRTSGVPETQYF
D: .; V: TRBV6-4; size: .; J: TRBJ1-4; DNA: TGTGCCAGCAGTGACATCGGGAGGGATAATGAAAAACTGTTTTTT; CDR3: CASSDIGRDNEKLFF
D: .; V: TRBV2; size: .; J: TRBJ2-2; DNA: TGTGCCAGCAGTCCCTTTGGTGGGGCGGACACCGGGGAGCTGTTTTTT; CDR3: CASSPFGGADTGELFF
D: .; V: TRBV27; size: once; J: TRBJ1-3; DNA: TGTGCCAGCAGACCTGGGACGGTGAGCTCTGGAAACACCATATATTTT; CDR3: CASRPGTVSSGNTIYF
D: .; V: TRBV29-1; size: .; J: TRBJ2-1; DNA: TGCAGCGCCACAGAGGCGGCTAATGAGCAGTTCTTC; CDR3: CSATEAANEQFF
D: TRBD1; V: TRBV19; size: .; J: TRBJ2-3; DNA: TGTGCCAGTAGTCCCCGGGACAGGGGAACAGATACGCAGTATTTT; CDR3: CASSPRDRGTDTQYF
D: .; V: TRBV4-3; size: .; J: TRBJ2-5; DNA: TGCGCCAGCAGCCAAGAGGGGGAGGAGACCCAGTACTTC; CDR3: CASSQEGEETQYF
D: TRBD2; V: TRBV9; size: .; J: TRBJ2-7; DNA: TGTGCCAGCAGCGTAGGGGGACTAGCGGCCTCCTACGAGCAGTACTTC; CDR3: CASSVGGLAASYEQYF
D: TRBD2; V: TRBV14; size: .; J: TRBJ2-1; DNA: TGTGCCAGCAGCCCTCTATCAGCGGGGTCTTCCTACAATGAGCAGTTCTTC; CDR3: CASSPLSAGSSYNEQFF
D: .; V: TRBV19; size: .; J: TRBJ1-1; DNA: TGTGCCAGTAGTCTCCCTCTCAGGACTGAAGCTTTCTTT; CDR3: CASSLPLRTEAFF
D: .; V: TRBV7-6; size: .; J: TRBJ2-5; DNA: TGTGCCAGCAGCTTAAATACGAAGGGATTGGGAGAGACCCAGTACTTC; CDR3: CASSLNTKGLGETQYF
D: .; V: TRBV29-1; size: few; J: TRBJ2-3; DNA: TGCAGCGTTGAAGGGGAAGGGGGGACAGATACGCAGTATTTT; CDR3: CSVEGEGGTDTQYF
D: .; V: TRBV2; size: .; J: TRBJ2-7; DNA: TGTGCCAGCAGCGTCAGCGGTACCGAGCAGTACTTC; CDR3: CASSVSGTEQYF
D: TRBD1; V: TRBV18; size: .; J: TRBJ2-3; DNA: TGTGCCAGCTCACCAAGGGACAGCGAGTCCGATACGCAGTATTTT; CDR3: CASSPRDSESDTQYF
D: TRBD2; V: TRBV4-2; size: .; J: TRBJ2-5; DNA: TGTGCCAGCAGCCCGCGGGACTACGGGGAGGAGACCCAGTACTTC; CDR3: CASSPRDYGEETQYF
D: .; V: TRBV7-9; size: once; J: TRBJ2-1; DNA: TGTGCCAGCAGCTTATCAGGATTAGTCGTTATTGCTGAGCAGTTCTTC; CDR3: CASSLSGLVVIAEQFF
D: .; V: TRBV27; size: .; J: TRBJ1-5; DNA: TGTGCCAGCAGTTTTAAGCCGGGTAGCAATCAGCCCCAGCATTTT; CDR3: CASSFKPGSNQPQHF
D: TRBD2; V: TRBV5-1; size: .; J: TRBJ2-1; DNA: TGCGCCAGCGGCGGGCGGGGGTACAATGAGCAGTTCTTC; CDR3: CASGGRGYNEQFF
D: .; V: TRBV2; size: few; J: TRBJ2-5; DNA: TGTGCCAGCAGTGTCCGGGTCTATGAGACCCAGTACTTC; CDR3: CASSVRVYETQYF
D: TRBD2; V: TRBV15; size: .; J: TRBJ2-1; DNA: TGTGCCACCAGCCGAACTAGCGGGGCTTACAATGAGCAGTTCTTC; CDR3: CATSRTSGAYNEQFF
D: .; V: TRBV30; size: .; J: TRBJ2-3; DNA: TGTGCCTGGTATAAAATGGGGGATACGCAGTATTTT; CDR3: CAWYKMGDTQYF
D: .; V: TRBV6-5; size: .; J: TRBJ2-7; DNA: TGTGCCAGCAGTTACGTTCAGGGAACCTCCGAGCAGTACTTC; CDR3: CASSYVQGTSEQYF
D: .; V: TRBV6-5; size: .; J: TRBJ2-2; DNA: TGTGCCAGCAGTTTCCGGGGCGCGAACACCGGGGAGCTGTTTTTT; CDR3: CASSFRGANTGELFF
D: .; V: TRBV5-6; size: .; J: TRBJ1-2; DNA: TGTGCCAGCAGCCTCCCCTCCAGCCCTGGCTACACCTTC; CDR3: CASSLPSSPGYTF
D: .; V: TRBV7-3; size: once; J: TRBJ1-2; DNA: TGTGCCAGCAGCCTTGGGGACGGGAGTGGCTACACCTTC; CDR3: CASSLGDGSGYTF
D: TRBD1; V: TRBV7-9; size: .; J: TRBJ2-7; DNA: TGTGCCAGCAGCTCGACCGGGACAGGGGCCTACGAGCAGTACTTC; CDR3: CASSSTGTGAYEQYF
D: .; V: TRBV4-1; size: once; J: TRBJ1-1; DNA: TGCGCCAGCAGCCACCCCCGGTCTGAGGAAGCTTTCTTT; CDR3: CASSHPRSEEAFF
D: .; V: TRBV29-1; size: .; J: TRBJ1-1; DNA: TGCAGCGTTGACGGGGCGACGGACACTGAAGCTTTCTTT; CDR3: CSVDGATDTEAFF
D: .; V: TRBV10-3; size: .; J: TRBJ1-2; DNA: TGTGCCATCAGTGAGTCCAGGGGAGGGGACTATGGCTACACCTTC; CDR3: CAISESRGGDYGYTF
D: .; V: TRBV5-1; size: once; J: TRBJ2-2; DNA: TGCGCCAGCAGCTTGGTGGTCACCGGGGAGCTGTTTTTT; CDR3: CASSLVVTGELFF
D: .; V: TRBV7-8; size: .; J: TRBJ2-5; DNA: TGTGCCAGCAGCGCTACACTAGCTTTCGAAGAGACCCAGTACTTC; CDR3: CASSATLAFEETQYF
D: .; V: TRBV30; size: .; J: TRBJ2-2; DNA: TGTGCCTGGAGCAGGGCCACCGGGGAGCTGTTTTTT; CDR3: CAWSRATGELFF
D: TRBD1; V: TRBV4-3; size: .; J: TRBJ1-1; DNA: TGCGCCAGCAGCCAAGACGGGGGTAGCCGGGACAGGCCAATTTCCACTGAAGCTTTCTTT; CDR3: CASSQDGGSRDRPISTEAFF
D: TRBD1; V: TRBV14; size: .; J: TRBJ2-5; DNA: TGTGCCAGCAGCCAAAGGGGGACAGGGGTCCGGGAGACCCAGTACTTC; CDR3: CASSQRGTGVRETQYF
D: .; V: TRBV7-8; size: once; J: TRBJ2-7; DNA: TGTGCCAGCAGCTTCGCCCGACTAGACTACGAGCAGTACTTC; CDR3: CASSFARLDYEQYF
D: TRBD1; V: TRBV5-8; size: .; J: TRBJ1-1; DNA: TGTGCCAGCAGCACCCAGTACAGGGGGGTTGAGGACACTGAAGCTTTCTTT; CDR3: CASSTQYRGVEDTEAFF
D: .; V: TRBV29-1; size: .; J: TRBJ1-4; DNA: TGCAGCGTTAAGGGCGGTCCGGGGGAAAAACTGTTTTTT; CDR3: CSVKGGPGEKLFF
D: .; V: TRBV15; size: .; J: TRBJ2-7; DNA: TGTGCCACCAGCAGTGAGGGAACCGAGCAGTACTTC; CDR3: CATSSEGTEQYF
D: .; V: TRBV10-1; size: .; J: TRBJ2-2; DNA: TGCGCCAGCAGTGAGACTCTCGGGGAGCTGTTTTTT; CDR3: CASSETLGELFF
D: TRBD1; V: TRBV7-6; size: .; J: TRBJ2-7; DNA: TGTGCCAGCAGCTTAGCGGGACAGAACGAGCAGTACTTC; CDR3: CASSLAGQNEQYF